This is a list of T cell receptor beta chains from one sample in a study of Graves' ophthalmopathy and Graves' hyperthyroidism. MiXCR was run by TCRdb on the multiplex PCR reads, yielding one entry per CDR3 protein. The table includes 200,000 to 250,000 distinct CDR3 sequences, 45% to 55% detected once. Sequencing input: peripheral blood. Receptors originate from an adult man with Graves' ophthalmopathy. The CDR3 runs from the conserved cysteine through the conserved F or W. The order of the fields is D gene, CDR3 length, V gene, J gene, clone size, CDR3 protein, CDR3 DNA. The D gene is left open where the match is weak. Part of the rows lack a size; the others show once, few, many or a class for expanded clones.

TRBD1	14	TRBV10-2	TRBJ2-5	-	CASSYRTGQETQYF	TGTGCCAGCAGCTACCGGACAGGTCAAGAGACCCAGTACTTC
-	14	TRBV11-2	TRBJ2-2	-	CASSWGVKAGELFF	TGTGCCAGCAGCTGGGGAGTAAAGGCCGGGGAGCTGTTTTTT
-	16	TRBV7-9	TRBJ2-6	-	CASDSQGGTGANVLTF	TGTGCCAGCGATTCCCAAGGGGGTACTGGGGCCAACGTCCTGACTTTC
TRBD2	17	TRBV7-6	TRBJ2-2	-	CASSPPSSGGAIGELFF	TGTGCCAGCAGCCCCCCTTCTAGCGGGGGGGCAATCGGGGAGCTGTTTTTT
-	16	TRBV7-2	TRBJ1-4	few	CASRPQGGRTNEKLFF	TGTGCCAGCAGGCCCCAAGGGGGGCGGACTAATGAAAAACTGTTTTTT
TRBD1	14	TRBV5-1	TRBJ2-7	once	CASSSNLDRDEQYF	TGCGCCAGCAGCTCCAACCTGGACAGGGACGAGCAGTACTTC
TRBD2	15	TRBV2	TRBJ2-7	-	CASTLLATTSYEQYF	TGTGCCAGCACCTTACTAGCGACCACCTCCTACGAGCAGTACTTC
-	14	TRBV10-2	TRBJ2-2	-	CASKQGGDTGELFF	TGCGCCAGCAAACAGGGGGGGGACACCGGGGAGCTGTTTTTT
-	10	TRBV29-1	TRBJ1-1	-	CSVLREKAFF	TGCAGCGTTCTCCGGGAAAAAGCTTTCTTT
-	16	TRBV7-3	TRBJ1-2	-	CASSLSGGAANYGYTF	TGTGCCAGCAGCTTAAGTGGGGGGGCAGCGAACTATGGCTACACCTTC
-	16	TRBV2	TRBJ1-4	once	CASSDRDGATNEKLFF	TGTGCCAGCAGTGACAGGGATGGTGCAACTAATGAAAAACTGTTTTTT
-	19	TRBV12-3/TRBV12-4	TRBJ1-5	-	CASSLITNGWGDSNQPQHF	TGTGCCAGCAGTTTAATCACTAATGGATGGGGTGATAGCAATCAGCCCCAGCATTTT
-	14	TRBV7-2	TRBJ1-2	few	CASSLGRGNYGYTF	TGTGCCAGCAGCTTAGGTCGGGGTAACTATGGCTACACCTTC
TRBD1	15	TRBV19	TRBJ1-5	-	CASNGQGMGNQPQHF	TGTGCCAGCAACGGACAGGGGATGGGCAATCAGCCCCAGCATTTT
TRBD2	15	TRBV7-2	TRBJ2-5	many	CASSFGLAGPETQYF	TGTGCCAGCAGCTTCGGACTAGCGGGACCTGAGACCCAGTACTTC
TRBD1	15	TRBV9	TRBJ1-6	many	CASSVGGQGYSPLHF	TGTGCCAGCAGCGTGGGGGGACAGGGGTATTCACCCCTCCACTTT
-	12	TRBV12-5	TRBJ2-2	-	CAGLGRSGELFF	TGTGCTGGATTAGGTCGTTCCGGGGAGCTGTTTTTT
-	14	TRBV2	TRBJ1-5	many	CASSVGGLLQPQHF	TGTGCCAGCAGTGTAGGGGGTTTGTTGCAGCCCCAGCATTTT
-	17	TRBV9	TRBJ1-6	few	CASSHRAAVDYNSPLHF	TGTGCCAGCAGTCACCGGGCTGCAGTCGACTATAATTCACCCCTCCACTTT
-	14	TRBV7-9	TRBJ1-6	-	CASSAFRDNSPLHF	TGTGCCAGCAGCGCTTTCAGGGATAATTCACCCCTCCACTTT
-	14	TRBV27	TRBJ1-5	-	CASSETGSNQPQHF	TGTGCCAGCAGTGAAACAGGGAGCAATCAGCCCCAGCATTTT
-	11	TRBV29-1	TRBJ2-5	-	CSSSGEETQYF	TGCAGCTCTTCGGGAGAAGAGACCCAGTACTTC
TRBD1	15	TRBV28	TRBJ2-7	-	CASTPTGTGSYEQYF	TGTGCCAGCACCCCGACCGGGACAGGTTCCTACGAGCAGTACTTC
-	12	TRBV6-5	TRBJ2-5	few	CASSYRGETQYF	TGTGCCAGCAGTTACAGAGGGGAGACCCAGTACTTC
TRBD2	16	TRBV11-2	TRBJ2-2	few	CASRSTLAGRTGELFF	TGTGCCAGCAGGTCTACCCTAGCGGGAAGGACCGGGGAGCTGTTTTTT
-	12	TRBV15	TRBJ1-3	once	CATSRGENTIYF	TGTGCCACCAGCAGAGGGGAGAACACCATATATTTT
TRBD1	12	TRBV29-1	TRBJ1-1	-	CSAATGDTEAFF	TGCAGCGCCGCGACAGGGGACACTGAAGCTTTCTTT
-	14	TRBV2	TRBJ1-4	few	CASSDGAGLGKLFF	TGTGCCAGCAGTGATGGGGCAGGGCTTGGAAAACTGTTTTTT
-	14	TRBV19	TRBJ2-5	many	CASSRGGSQETQYF	TGTGCCAGTAGTAGGGGCGGGTCCCAAGAGACCCAGTACTTC
-	12	TRBV29-1	TRBJ2-1	-	CSALGGNNEQFF	TGCAGCGCGTTAGGGGGAAACAATGAGCAGTTCTTC
TRBD1	15	TRBV7-2	TRBJ2-5	-	CASRSTGGGWETQYF	TGTGCCAGCAGATCAACAGGGGGCGGGTGGGAGACCCAGTACTTC
TRBD2	16	TRBV29-1	TRBJ2-5	-	CSVEDPTSATQETQYF	TGCAGCGTTGAAGATCCGACTAGCGCAACCCAAGAGACCCAGTACTTC
-	13	TRBV7-3	TRBJ1-1	-	CASTSGLNTEAFF	TGTGCCAGCACCTCGGGCCTGAACACTGAAGCTTTCTTT
-	15	TRBV10-2	TRBJ2-5	once	CASSDGAGTQETQYF	TGCGCCAGCAGTGATGGGGCGGGGACCCAAGAGACCCAGTACTTC
-	17	TRBV15	TRBJ2-5	few	CATSRDLSGTRQETQYF	TGTGCCACCAGCAGAGATCTCAGCGGGACAAGACAAGAGACCCAGTACTTC
TRBD2	15	TRBV25-1	TRBJ2-7	many	CATTPGLASSYEQYF	TGTGCCACCACCCCGGGACTAGCGAGTTCCTACGAGCAGTACTTC
-	14	TRBV5-1	TRBJ2-3	-	CASSLGQITDTQYF	TGCGCCAGCAGCTTGGGACAGATCACAGATACGCAGTATTTT
TRBD1	17	TRBV7-9	TRBJ2-7	-	CASSCSGTGQKRDEQYF	TGTGCCAGCAGCTGCAGCGGGACAGGGCAAAAGAGGGACGAGCAGTACTTC
TRBD1	13	TRBV29-1	TRBJ1-1	-	CSVVGTGDTEAFF	TGCAGCGTCGTCGGGACAGGGGACACTGAAGCTTTCTTT
TRBD1	17	TRBV4-2	TRBJ2-6	-	CASRDGQGISGANVLTF	TGTGCCAGCAGGGACGGACAGGGAATCTCTGGGGCCAACGTCCTGACTTTC
-	15	TRBV7-9	TRBJ2-7	-	CASSYREGGSDEQYF	TGTGCCAGCAGCTACAGGGAGGGGGGGTCCGACGAGCAGTACTTC
TRBD1	14	TRBV2	TRBJ2-5	-	CASSRQGHQETQYF	TGTGCCAGCAGTCGACAGGGGCACCAAGAGACCCAGTACTTC
-	15	TRBV9	TRBJ1-4	-	CASSLEPGTNEKLFF	TGTGCCAGCAGCTTAGAACCGGGGACTAATGAAAAACTGTTTTTT
-	13	TRBV2	TRBJ1-1	once	CASSESRVTEAFF	TGTGCCAGCAGTGAATCCAGGGTCACTGAAGCTTTCTTT
TRBD1	13	TRBV19	TRBJ1-5	-	CATDRGSNQPQHF	TGTGCCACCGACAGGGGATCCAATCAGCCCCAGCATTTT
-	13	TRBV12-3/TRBV12-4	TRBJ1-2	few	CASTPIQGYGYTF	TGTGCCAGCACTCCCATACAGGGCTATGGCTACACCTTC
TRBD1	15	TRBV2	TRBJ1-1	many	CATRQGRTLDTEAFF	TGTGCCACTCGACAGGGACGTACGTTGGACACTGAAGCTTTCTTT
-	14	TRBV7-6	TRBJ1-4	many	CASSPGNLPEKLFF	TGTGCCAGCAGCCCCGGGAACCTTCCTGAAAAACTGTTTTTT
TRBD2	15	TRBV20-1	TRBJ2-1	-	CSARNLAGEGNEQFF	TGCAGTGCTAGAAATCTAGCGGGAGAAGGCAATGAGCAGTTCTTC
TRBD1	18	TRBV5-4	TRBJ2-2	-	CASSLEWRDRGLDGELFF	TGTGCCAGCAGCTTGGAATGGCGGGACAGGGGGCTCGACGGGGAGCTGTTTTTT
TRBD1	14	TRBV19	TRBJ1-1	few	CASSATTGRTEAFF	TGTGCCAGTAGTGCGACGACAGGGCGCACTGAAGCTTTCTTT
TRBD1	15	TRBV29-1	TRBJ1-2	-	CSWRGTGGAGDGYTF	TGCAGCTGGAGAGGGACAGGGGGCGCGGGGGATGGCTACACCTTC
-	15	TRBV20-1	TRBJ1-3	-	CSARPSGIKGNTIYF	TGCAGTGCTAGACCATCGGGGATAAAGGGAAACACCATATATTTT
TRBD1	14	TRBV7-9	TRBJ1-3	-	CASRRDSTGNTIYF	TGTGCCAGCAGACGGGACAGCACTGGAAACACCATATATTTT
TRBD1	13	TRBV12-3/TRBV12-4	TRBJ2-7	-	CASTMTGTYEQYF	TGTGCCAGCACCATGACAGGGACCTACGAGCAGTACTTC
-	14	TRBV6-5	TRBJ1-6	many	CASSFRGSYSPLHF	TGTGCCAGCAGTTTCCGTGGAAGCTATTCACCCCTCCACTTT
-	13	TRBV19	TRBJ2-5	-	CASSRSVQEAQHF	TGTGCCAGTAGTCGAAGCGTACAAGAGGCCCAGCACTTC
-	8	TRBV20-1	TRBJ1-1	-	CSPGRAFF	TGCAGCCCTGGTAGGGCTTTCTTT
-	15	TRBV5-1	TRBJ2-6	-	CASSLEGSGANVLTF	TGCGCCAGCAGCTTGGAAGGCTCTGGGGCCAACGTCCTGACTTTC